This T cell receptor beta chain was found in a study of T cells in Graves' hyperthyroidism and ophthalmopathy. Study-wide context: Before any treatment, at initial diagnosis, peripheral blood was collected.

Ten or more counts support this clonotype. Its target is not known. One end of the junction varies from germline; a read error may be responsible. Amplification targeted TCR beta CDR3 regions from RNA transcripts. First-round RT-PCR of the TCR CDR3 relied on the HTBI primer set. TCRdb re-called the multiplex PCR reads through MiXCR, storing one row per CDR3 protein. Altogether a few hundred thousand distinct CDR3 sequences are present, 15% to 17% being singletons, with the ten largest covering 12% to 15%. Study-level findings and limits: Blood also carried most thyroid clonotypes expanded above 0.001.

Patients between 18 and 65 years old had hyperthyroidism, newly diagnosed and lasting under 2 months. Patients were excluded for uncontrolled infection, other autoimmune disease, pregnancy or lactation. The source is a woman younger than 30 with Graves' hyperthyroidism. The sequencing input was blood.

The CDR3 loop is CASSERRMSIRDSGNEQLF. CDR3 DNA sequence: TGTGCCAGCAGTGAACGGCGGATGTCGATTCGGGATTCGGGCAATGAGCAGCTCTTC. The chain is built from TRBV6-1 and TRBJ2-1, with a weak D call TRBD2 (5 bases). The CDR3 runs 19 residues. The germline CDR1 and CDR2 sequences are MNHNS and SASEGT.